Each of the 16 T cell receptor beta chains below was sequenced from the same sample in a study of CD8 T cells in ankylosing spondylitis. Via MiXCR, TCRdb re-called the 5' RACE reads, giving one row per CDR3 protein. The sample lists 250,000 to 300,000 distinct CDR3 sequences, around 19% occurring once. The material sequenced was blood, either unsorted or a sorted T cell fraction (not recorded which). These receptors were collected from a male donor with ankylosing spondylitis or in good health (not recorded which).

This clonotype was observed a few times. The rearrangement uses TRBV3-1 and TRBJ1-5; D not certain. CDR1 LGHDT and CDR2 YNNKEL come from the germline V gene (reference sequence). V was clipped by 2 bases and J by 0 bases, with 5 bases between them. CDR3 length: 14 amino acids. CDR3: CASSQSDSNQPQHF. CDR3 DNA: TGTGCCAGCAGCCAATCAGATAGCAATCAGCCCCAGCATTTT.

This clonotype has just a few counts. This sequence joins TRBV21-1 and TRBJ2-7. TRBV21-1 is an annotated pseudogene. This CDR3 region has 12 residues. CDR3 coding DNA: TGTGCCAGCGGCAGGGTATACTACGAGCAGTACGTC. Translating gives CASGRVYYEQYV.

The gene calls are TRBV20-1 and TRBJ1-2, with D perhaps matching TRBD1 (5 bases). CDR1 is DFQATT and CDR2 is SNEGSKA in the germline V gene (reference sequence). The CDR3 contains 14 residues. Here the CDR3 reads CSWGPALSGWGYTF. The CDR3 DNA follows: TGCAGCTGGGGCCCGGCGCTATCTGGTTGGGGCTACACCTTC.

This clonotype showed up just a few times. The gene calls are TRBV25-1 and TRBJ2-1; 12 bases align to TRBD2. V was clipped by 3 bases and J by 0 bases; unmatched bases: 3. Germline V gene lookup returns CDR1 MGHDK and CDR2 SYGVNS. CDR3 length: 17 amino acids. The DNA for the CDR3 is TGTGCCAGCAGTGACGTGACTAGCGGGAGCTCCTACAATGAGCAGTTCTTC. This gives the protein CASSDVTSGSSYNEQFF.

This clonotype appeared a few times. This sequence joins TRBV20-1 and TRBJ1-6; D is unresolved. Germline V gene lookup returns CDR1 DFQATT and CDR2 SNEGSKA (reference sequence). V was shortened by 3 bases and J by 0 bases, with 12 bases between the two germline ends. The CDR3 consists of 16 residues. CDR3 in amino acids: CSASTEASSYNSPLHF. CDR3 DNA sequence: TGCAGTGCTAGTACTGAGGCGAGCTCCTATAATTCACCCCTCCACTTT.

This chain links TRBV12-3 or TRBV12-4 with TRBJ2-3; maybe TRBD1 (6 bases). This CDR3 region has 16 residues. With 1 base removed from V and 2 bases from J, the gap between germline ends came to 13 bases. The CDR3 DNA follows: TGTGCCAGCAGTTTAGTAACAGGGCCCACCACAGATACGCAGTATTTT. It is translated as CASSLVTGPTTDTQYF.

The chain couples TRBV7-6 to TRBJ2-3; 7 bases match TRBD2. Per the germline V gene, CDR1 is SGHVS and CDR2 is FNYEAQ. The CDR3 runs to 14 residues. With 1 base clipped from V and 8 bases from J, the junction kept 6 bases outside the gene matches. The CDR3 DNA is TGTGCCAGCAGCTTAGAACTAGCGTATGGTACGCAGTATTTT. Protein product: CASSLELAYGTQYF.

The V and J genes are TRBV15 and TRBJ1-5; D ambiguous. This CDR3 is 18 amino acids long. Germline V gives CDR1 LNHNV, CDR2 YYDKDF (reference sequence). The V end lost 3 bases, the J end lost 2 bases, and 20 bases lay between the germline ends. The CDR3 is CATSSVRGRDFGNQPQHF. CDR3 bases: TGTGCCACCAGCAGCGTTCGCGGACGGGATTTTGGCAATCAGCCCCAGCATTTT.

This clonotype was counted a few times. In DNA form, the CDR3 reads TGTGCCAGCAGTTTCGGGTGGTTGGTTGGGGCCAACGTCCTGACTTTC. This encodes CASSFGWLVGANVLTF. The chain carries TRBV12-3 or TRBV12-4 and TRBJ2-6; no clear D. V gave up 3 bases and J gave up 3 bases, with 12 bases separating them. The CDR3 contains 16 residues.

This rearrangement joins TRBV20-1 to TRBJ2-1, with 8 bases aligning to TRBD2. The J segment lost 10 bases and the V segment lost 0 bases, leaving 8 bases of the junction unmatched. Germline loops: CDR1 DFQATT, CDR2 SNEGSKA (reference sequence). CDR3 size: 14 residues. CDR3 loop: CSARDTTSGQEQFF. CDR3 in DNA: TGCAGTGCTAGAGACACCACTAGCGGACAGGAGCAGTTCTTC.

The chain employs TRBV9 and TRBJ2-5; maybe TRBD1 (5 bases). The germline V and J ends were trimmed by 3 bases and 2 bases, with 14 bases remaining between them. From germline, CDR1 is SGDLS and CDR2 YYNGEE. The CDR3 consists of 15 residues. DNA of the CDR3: TGTGCCAGCAGCGCCCTCTCAGGGATTCAAGAGACCCAGTACTTC. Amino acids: CASSALSGIQETQYF.

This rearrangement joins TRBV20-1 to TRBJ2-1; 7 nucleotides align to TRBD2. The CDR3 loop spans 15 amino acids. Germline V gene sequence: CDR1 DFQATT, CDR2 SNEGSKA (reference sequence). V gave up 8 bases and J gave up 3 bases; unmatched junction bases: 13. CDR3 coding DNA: TGCAGTAACCTTCCTTTGACTAGCAGCTACAATGAGCAGTTCTTC. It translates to CSNLPLTSSYNEQFF.

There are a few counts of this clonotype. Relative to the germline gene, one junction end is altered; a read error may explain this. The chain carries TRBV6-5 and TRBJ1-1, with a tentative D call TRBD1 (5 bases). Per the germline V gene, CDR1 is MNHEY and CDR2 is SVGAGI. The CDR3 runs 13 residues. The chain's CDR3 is CASSDSGGLSAFF. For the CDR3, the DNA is TGTGCCAGCAGTGACTCGGGGGGTCTTTCGGCTTTCTTT.

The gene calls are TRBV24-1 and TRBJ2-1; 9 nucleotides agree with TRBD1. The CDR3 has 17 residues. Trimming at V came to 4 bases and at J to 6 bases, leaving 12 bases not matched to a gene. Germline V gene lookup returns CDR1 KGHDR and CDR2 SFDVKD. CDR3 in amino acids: CATSDPGTGGAPNEQFF. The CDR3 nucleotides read TGTGCCACCAGTGACCCCGGAACAGGGGGCGCCCCCAATGAGCAGTTCTTC.

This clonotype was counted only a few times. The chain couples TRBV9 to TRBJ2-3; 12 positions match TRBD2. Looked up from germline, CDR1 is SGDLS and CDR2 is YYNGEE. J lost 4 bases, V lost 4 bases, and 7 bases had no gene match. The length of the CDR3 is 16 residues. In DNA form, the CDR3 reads TGTGCCAGCAGCCCCCCTTCTAGCGGGAGGGCAGATACGCAGTATTTT. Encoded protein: CASSPPSSGRADTQYF.

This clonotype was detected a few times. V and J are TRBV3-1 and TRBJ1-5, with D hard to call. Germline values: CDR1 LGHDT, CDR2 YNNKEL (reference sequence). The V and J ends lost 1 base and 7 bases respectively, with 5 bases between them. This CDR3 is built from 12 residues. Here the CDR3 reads CASSQGEQPQHF. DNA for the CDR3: TGTGCCAGCAGCCAAGGGGAACAGCCCCAGCATTTT.